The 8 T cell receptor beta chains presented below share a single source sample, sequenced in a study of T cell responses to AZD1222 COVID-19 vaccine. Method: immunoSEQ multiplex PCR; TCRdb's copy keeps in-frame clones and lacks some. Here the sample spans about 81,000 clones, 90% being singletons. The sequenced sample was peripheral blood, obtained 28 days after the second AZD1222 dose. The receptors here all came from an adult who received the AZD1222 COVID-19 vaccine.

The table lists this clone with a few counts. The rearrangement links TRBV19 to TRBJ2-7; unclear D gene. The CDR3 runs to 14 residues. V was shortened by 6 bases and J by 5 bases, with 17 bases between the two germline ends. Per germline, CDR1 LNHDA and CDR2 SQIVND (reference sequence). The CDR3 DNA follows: TGTGCCAGTAGCCGTTTTGGGCTGGGCAACGAGCAGTACTTC. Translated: CASSRFGLGNEQYF. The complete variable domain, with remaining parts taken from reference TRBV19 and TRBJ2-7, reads DGGITQSPKYLFRKEGQNVTLSCEQNLNHDAMYWYRQDPGQGLRLIYYSQIVNDFQKGDIAEGYSVSREKKESFPLTVTSAQKNPTAFYLCASSRFGLGNEQYFGPGTRLTVT.

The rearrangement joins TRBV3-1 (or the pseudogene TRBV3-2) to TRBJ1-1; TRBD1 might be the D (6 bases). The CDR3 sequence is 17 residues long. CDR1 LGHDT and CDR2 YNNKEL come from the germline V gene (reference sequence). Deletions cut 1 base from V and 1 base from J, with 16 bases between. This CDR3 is CASSQGLGANSNTEAFF. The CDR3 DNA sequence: TGTGCCAGCAGCCAAGGTCTGGGGGCAAATTCGAACACTGAAGCTTTCTTT.

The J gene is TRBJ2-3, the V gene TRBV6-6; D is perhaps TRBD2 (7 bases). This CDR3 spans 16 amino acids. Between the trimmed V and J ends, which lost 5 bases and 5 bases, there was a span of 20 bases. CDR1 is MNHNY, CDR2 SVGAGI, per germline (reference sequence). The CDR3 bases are TGTGCCAGCAGTCCCCCGAAGGGGGGGGGAGGAGATACGCAGTATTTT. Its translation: CASSPPKGGGGDTQYF.

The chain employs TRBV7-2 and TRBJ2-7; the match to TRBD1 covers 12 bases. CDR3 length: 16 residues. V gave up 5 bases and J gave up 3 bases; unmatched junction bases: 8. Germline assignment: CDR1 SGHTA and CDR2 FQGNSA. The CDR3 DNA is TGTGCCAGCAGCCGTGTCGGGGACAGGGGGCGCTACGAGCAGTACTTC. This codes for CASSRVGDRGRYEQYF.

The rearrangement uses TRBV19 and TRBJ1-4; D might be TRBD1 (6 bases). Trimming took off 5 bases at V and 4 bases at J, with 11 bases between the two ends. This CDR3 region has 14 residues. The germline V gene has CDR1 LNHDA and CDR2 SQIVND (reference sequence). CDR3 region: CASSHRVGNEKLFF. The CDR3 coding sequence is TGTGCCAGTAGTCACAGGGTTGGTAATGAAAAACTGTTTTTT.

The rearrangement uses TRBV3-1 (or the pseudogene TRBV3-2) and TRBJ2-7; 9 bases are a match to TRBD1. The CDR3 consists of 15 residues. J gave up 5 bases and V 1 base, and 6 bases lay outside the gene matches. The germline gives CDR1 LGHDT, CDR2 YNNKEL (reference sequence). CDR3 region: CASSQVFGQGNEQYF. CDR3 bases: TGTGCCAGCAGCCAAGTATTCGGACAGGGGAACGAGCAGTACTTC.

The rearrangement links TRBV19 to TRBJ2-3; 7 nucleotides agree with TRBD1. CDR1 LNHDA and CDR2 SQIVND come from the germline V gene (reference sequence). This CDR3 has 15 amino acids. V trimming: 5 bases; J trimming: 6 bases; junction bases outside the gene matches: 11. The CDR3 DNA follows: TGTGCCAGTAGTGGCCCGGGACAGATTACTGATACGCAGTATTTT. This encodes CASSGPGQITDTQYF.

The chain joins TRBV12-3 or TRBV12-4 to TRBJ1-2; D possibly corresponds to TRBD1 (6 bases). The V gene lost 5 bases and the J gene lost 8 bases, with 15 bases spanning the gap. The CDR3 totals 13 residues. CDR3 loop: CASSHNRDTGYTF. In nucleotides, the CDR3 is TGTGCCAGCAGTCACAACAGGGATACCGGCTACACCTTC.